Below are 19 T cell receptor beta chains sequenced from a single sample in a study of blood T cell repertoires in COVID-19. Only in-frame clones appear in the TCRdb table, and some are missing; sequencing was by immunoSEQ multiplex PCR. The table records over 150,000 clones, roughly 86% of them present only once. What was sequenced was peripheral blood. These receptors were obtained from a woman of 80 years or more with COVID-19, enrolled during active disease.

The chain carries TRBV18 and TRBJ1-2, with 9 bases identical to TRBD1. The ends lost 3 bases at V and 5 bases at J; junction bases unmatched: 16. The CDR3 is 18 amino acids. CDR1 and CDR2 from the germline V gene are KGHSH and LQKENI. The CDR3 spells CASSPRPGQGPGGYGYTF. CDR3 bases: TGTGCCAGCTCACCTCGACCGGGACAGGGTCCTGGGGGGTATGGCTACACCTTC.

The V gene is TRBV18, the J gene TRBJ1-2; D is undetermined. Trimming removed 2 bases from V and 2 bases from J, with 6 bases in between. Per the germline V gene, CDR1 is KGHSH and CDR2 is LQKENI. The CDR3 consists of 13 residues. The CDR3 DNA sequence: TGTGCCAGCTCACCAGGAGGAAACTATGGCTACACCTTC. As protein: CASSPGGNYGYTF.

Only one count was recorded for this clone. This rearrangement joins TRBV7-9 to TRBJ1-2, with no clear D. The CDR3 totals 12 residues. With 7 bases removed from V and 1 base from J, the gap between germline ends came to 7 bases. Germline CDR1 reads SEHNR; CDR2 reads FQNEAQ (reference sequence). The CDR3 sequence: CASTENNYGYTF. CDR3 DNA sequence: TGTGCCAGCACGGAGAATAACTATGGCTACACCTTC.

The CDR3 DNA reads as TGTGCCACCAGCAGATACAGGGAGACCTACAATGAGCAGTTCTTC. This encodes CATSRYRETYNEQFF. This sequence joins TRBV15 and TRBJ2-1, with D perhaps TRBD1 (6 bases). This CDR3 is 15 amino acids long. Germline CDR1 reads LNHNV; CDR2 reads YYDKDF (reference sequence). The V end was cut by 2 bases, the J end by 2 bases, with 10 bases between.

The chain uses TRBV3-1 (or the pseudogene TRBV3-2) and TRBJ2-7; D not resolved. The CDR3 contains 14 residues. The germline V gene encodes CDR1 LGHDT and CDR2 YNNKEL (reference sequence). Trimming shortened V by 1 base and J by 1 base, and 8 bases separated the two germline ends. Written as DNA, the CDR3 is TGTGCCAGCAGCCAAGGTTGGCGGTCCTACGAGCAGTACTTC. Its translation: CASSQGWRSYEQYF.

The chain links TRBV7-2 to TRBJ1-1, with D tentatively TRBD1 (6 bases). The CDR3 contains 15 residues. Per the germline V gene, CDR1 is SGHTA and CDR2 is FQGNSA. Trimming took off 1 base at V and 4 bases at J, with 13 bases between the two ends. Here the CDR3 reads CASSLGYRVSTEAFF. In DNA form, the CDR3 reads TGTGCCAGCAGCTTAGGGTACAGGGTGAGCACTGAAGCTTTCTTT. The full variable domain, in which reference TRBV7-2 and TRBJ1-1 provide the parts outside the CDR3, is GAGVSQSPSNKVTEKGKDVELRCDPISGHTALYWYRQSLGQGLEFLIYFQGNSAPDKSGLPSDRFSAERTGGSVSTLTIQRTQQEDSAVYLCASSLGYRVSTEAFFGQGTRLTVV.

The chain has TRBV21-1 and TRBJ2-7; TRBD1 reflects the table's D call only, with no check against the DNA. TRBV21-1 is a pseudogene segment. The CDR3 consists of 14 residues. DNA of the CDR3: TGTGCCAGCAGCAAACTCCCAGGTTCCTACGAGCAGTACTTC. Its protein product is CASSKLPGSYEQYF.

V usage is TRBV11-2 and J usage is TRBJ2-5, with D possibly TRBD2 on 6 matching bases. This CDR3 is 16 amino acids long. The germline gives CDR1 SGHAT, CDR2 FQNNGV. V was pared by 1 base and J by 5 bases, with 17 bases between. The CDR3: CASSLVFARRDETQYF. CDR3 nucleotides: TGTGCCAGCAGCTTAGTTTTCGCTAGGCGGGACGAGACCCAGTACTTC.

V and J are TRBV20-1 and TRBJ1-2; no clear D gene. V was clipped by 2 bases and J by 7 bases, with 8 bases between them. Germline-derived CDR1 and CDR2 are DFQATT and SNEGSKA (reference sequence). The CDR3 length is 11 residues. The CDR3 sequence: CSARWQAGYTF. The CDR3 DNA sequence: TGCAGTGCTAGATGGCAGGCTGGCTACACCTTC.

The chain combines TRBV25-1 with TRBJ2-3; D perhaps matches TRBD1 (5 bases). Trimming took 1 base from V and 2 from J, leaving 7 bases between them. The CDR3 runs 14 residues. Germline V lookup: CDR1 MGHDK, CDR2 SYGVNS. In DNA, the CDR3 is TGTGCCAGCAGTGAATGGGGCCTCACAGATACGCAGTATTTT. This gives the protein CASSEWGLTDTQYF.

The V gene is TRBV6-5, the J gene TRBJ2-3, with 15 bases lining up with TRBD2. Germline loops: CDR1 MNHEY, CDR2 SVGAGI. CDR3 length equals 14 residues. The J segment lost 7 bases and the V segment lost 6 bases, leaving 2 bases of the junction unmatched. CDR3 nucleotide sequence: TGTGCCAGCAGAGGACTAGCGGGGGGGTATACGCAGTATTTT. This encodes CASRGLAGGYTQYF.

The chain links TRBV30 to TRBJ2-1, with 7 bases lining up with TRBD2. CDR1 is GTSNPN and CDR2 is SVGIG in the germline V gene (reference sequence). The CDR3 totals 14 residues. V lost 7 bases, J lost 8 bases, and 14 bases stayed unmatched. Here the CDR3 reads CASSLGGSRYEQFF. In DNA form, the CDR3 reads TGTGCCTCATCCCTCGGCGGGAGTAGGTATGAGCAGTTCTTC. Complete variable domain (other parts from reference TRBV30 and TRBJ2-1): SQTIHQWPATLVQPVGSPLSLECTVEGTSNPNLYWYRQAAGRGLQLLFYSVGIGQISSEVPQNLSASRPQDRQFILSSKKLLLSDSGFYLCASSLGGSRYEQFFGPGTRLTVL.

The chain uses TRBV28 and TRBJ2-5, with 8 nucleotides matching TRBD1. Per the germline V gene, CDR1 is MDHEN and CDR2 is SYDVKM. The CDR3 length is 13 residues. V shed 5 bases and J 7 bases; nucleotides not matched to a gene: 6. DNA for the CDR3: TGTGCCAGCAGTGGCAGGGGGCGTCTGACCCAGTACTTC. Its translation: CASSGRGRLTQYF.

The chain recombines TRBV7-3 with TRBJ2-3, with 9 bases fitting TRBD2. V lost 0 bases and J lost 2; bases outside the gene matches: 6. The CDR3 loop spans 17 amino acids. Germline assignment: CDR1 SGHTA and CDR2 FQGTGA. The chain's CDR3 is CASSLTSAGGLTDTQYF. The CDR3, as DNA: TGTGCCAGCAGCTTAACTTCCGCGGGGGGGCTCACAGATACGCAGTATTTT.

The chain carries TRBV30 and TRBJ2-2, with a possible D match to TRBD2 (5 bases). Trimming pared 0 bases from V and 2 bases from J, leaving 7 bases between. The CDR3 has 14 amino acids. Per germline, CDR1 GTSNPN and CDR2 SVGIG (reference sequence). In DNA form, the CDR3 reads TGTGCCTGGAGTGTACTAGATAACACCGGGGAGCTGTTTTTT. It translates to CAWSVLDNTGELFF.

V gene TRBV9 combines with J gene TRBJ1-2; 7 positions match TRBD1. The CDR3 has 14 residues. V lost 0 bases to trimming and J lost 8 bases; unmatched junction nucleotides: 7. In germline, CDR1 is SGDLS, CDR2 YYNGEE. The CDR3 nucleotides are TGTGCCAGCAGCGTAGATTACAGGGGTGTAGGCTACACCTTC. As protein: CASSVDYRGVGYTF.

The CDR3 DNA is TGTGCCAGCAGTGAATCAAGGGGGCAGTTCTTC. It codes for CASSESRGQFF. V usage is TRBV25-1 and J usage is TRBJ2-1, with D possibly being TRBD1 (5 bases). V lost 1 base and J 12 bases, leaving 7 bases between the germline ends. CDR1 MGHDK and CDR2 SYGVNS come from the germline V gene. The CDR3 has 11 residues.

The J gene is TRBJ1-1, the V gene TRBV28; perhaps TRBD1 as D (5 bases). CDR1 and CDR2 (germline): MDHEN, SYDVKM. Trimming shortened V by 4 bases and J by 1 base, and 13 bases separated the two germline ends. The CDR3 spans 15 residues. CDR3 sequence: CASSSQGAGNTEAFF. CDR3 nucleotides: TGTGCCAGCAGTTCCCAGGGCGCAGGGAACACTGAAGCTTTCTTT.

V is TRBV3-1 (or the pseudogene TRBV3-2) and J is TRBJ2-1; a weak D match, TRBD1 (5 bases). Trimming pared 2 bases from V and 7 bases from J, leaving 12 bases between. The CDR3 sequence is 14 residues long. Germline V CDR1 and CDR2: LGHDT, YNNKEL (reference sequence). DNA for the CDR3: TGTGCCAGCAGCCAACAGGGATTGGGGAATGAGCAGTTCTTC. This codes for CASSQQGLGNEQFF.